The 22 T cell receptor beta chains reported below all come from one sample, sequenced in a study of shared clonotypes between healthy human individuals. Repertoires were generated with immunoSEQ multiplex PCR, while TCRdb's copy carries only in-frame clones and drops some. The sample consists of millions of clones, 95% of them appearing once. The sample taken for sequencing was naive CD4+ T cells sorted from blood. The subset is: CD45RA+ positively selected. Source of these receptors: a man younger than 35 in good health.

The chain links TRBV5-1 to TRBJ1-3; 7 positions agree with TRBD1. Trimming at V came to 4 bases and at J to 7 bases, leaving 11 bases not matched to a gene. Germline V gene sequence: CDR1 SGHRS, CDR2 YFSETQ. The CDR3 length is 15 residues. CDR3 nucleotide sequence: TGCGCCAGCAGCCAAGCGACAGGGCAGGGGAACACCATATATTTT. Its protein is CASSQATGQGNTIYF.

Concerning this clone: The sample contains more than one DNA sequence encoding this CDR3. This chain links TRBV6-5 with TRBJ2-2; a weak D match, TRBD1 (6 bases). Germline loops: CDR1 MNHEY, CDR2 SVGAGI. The CDR3 consists of 12 residues. V was pared by 7 bases and J by 8 bases, with 11 bases between. In nucleotides, the CDR3 is TGTGCCAGCACAAGGGGGTCTGGGGAGCTGTTTTTT. Translating it yields CASTRGSGELFF.

V is TRBV18 and J is TRBJ2-7, with TRBD2 identical over 9 bases. This CDR3 has 16 amino acids. V dropped 0 bases and J dropped 2; count of bases not matched to a gene: 5. Germline V gene sequence: CDR1 KGHSH, CDR2 LQKENI. For the CDR3, the DNA is TGTGCCAGCTCACCACCAACTAGCGGGCTCACCTACGAGCAGTACTTC. The encoded protein is CASSPPTSGLTYEQYF.

About this clone: This same CDR3 is encoded by further DNA sequences in the sample. This chain links TRBV5-1 with TRBJ2-1, with 11 bases matching TRBD2. This CDR3 is built from 16 residues. The V segment lost 4 bases and the J segment 2 bases; nucleotides outside the gene matches: 5. CDR1 and CDR2 from the germline V gene are SGHRS and YFSETQ. The CDR3: CASSPGLAVTYNEQFF. The DNA for the CDR3 is TGCGCCAGCAGCCCGGGACTAGCGGTGACCTACAATGAGCAGTTCTTC.

The CDR3 DNA follows: TGTGCCAGCAGTACGGGACAGCTAGAAGGCAATGAGCAGTTCTTC. It is translated as CASSTGQLEGNEQFF. This chain connects TRBV2 to TRBJ2-1; 7 bases are a match to TRBD1. The CDR3 runs to 15 residues. V was clipped by 5 bases and J by 6 bases; unmatched bases: 10. Per the germline V gene, CDR1 is SNHLY and CDR2 is FYNNEI.

As regards this clone: Mismatch with germline at one junction end may stem from a read error. The V and J genes are TRBV7-7 and TRBJ2-7, with 8 bases matching TRBD1. The CDR3 sequence is 14 residues long. From germline, CDR1 is SSHAT and CDR2 FNYEAQ (reference sequence). As DNA, the CDR3 is TGTGCTAGCAGCTTCCAGGGGGCGCAATACGAGCAGTACTTC. This translates into CASSFQGAQYEQYF.

This chain connects TRBV7-2 to TRBJ2-7, with TRBD2 as a possible D gene (6 bases). With 1 base removed from V and 6 bases from J, the gap between germline ends came to 13 bases. Germline V gene lookup returns CDR1 SGHTA and CDR2 FQGNSA. The CDR3 spans 14 residues. The CDR3 is CASSLDWDGGEQYF. The CDR3 region has the DNA TGTGCCAGCAGCTTAGATTGGGACGGGGGCGAGCAGTACTTC. The full variable domain, in which reference TRBV7-2 and TRBJ2-7 provide the parts outside the CDR3, is GAGVSQSPSNKVTEKGKDVELRCDPISGHTALYWYRQSLGQGLEFLIYFQGNSAPDKSGLPSDRFSAERTGGSVSTLTIQRTQQEDSAVYLCASSLDWDGGEQYFGPGTRLTVT.

V is TRBV7-2 and J is TRBJ2-2, with 8 bases that match TRBD2. V was pared by 5 bases and J by 4 bases, with 9 bases of the junction left unmatched. Germline values: CDR1 SGHTA, CDR2 FQGNSA. The length of the CDR3 is 16 residues. CDR3 in amino acids: CASSPRGGLSTGELFF. The CDR3 coding sequence is TGTGCCAGCAGCCCCCGGGGGGGGTTGAGCACCGGGGAGCTGTTTTTT.

This sequence joins TRBV7-2 and TRBJ2-3; no reliable D call. V was pared by 5 bases and J by 1 base, with 10 bases between. CDR1 SGHTA and CDR2 FQGNSA come from the germline V gene. The CDR3 consists of 14 residues. CDR3 protein: CASSPGTGTDTQYF. CDR3 DNA sequence: TGTGCCAGCAGCCCCGGCACAGGCACAGATACGCAGTATTTT.

The chain uses TRBV10-2 and TRBJ2-7, with a possible D match to TRBD1 (6 bases). The V gene's germline CDR1 is WSHSY and CDR2 SAAADI. V shed 3 bases and J shed 7 bases, with 10 bases lying between them. The CDR3 spans 12 residues. The CDR3 DNA sequence: TGCGCCAGCAGTGAACAGGGCTTAGAGCAGTACTTC. Amino acid sequence: CASSEQGLEQYF.

V is TRBV21-1 and J is TRBJ2-7; no DNA check was done on the table's D call, TRBD2. TRBV21-1 is a recognized pseudogene. The CDR3 sequence is 17 residues long. The CDR3 sequence: CASSKDSGALFTYEQYF. CDR3 coding DNA: TGTGCCAGCAGCAAGGACTCCGGAGCCCTCTTCACCTACGAGCAGTACTTC.

The chain combines TRBV20-1 with TRBJ1-2; D unresolved. This CDR3 contains 11 residues. The V and J ends lost 4 bases and 8 bases respectively, with 11 bases between them. The germline CDR1 and CDR2 sequences are DFQATT and SNEGSKA (reference sequence). CDR3 nucleotide sequence: TGCAGTGCTACAGAAATCGGCGGCTACACCTTC. It specifies CSATEIGGYTF.

This sequence joins TRBV28 and TRBJ1-1; the D is unclear. Trimming stripped 3 bases from V and 2 bases from J, with 13 bases between. There are 15 residues in the CDR3. Per the germline V gene, CDR1 is MDHEN and CDR2 is SYDVKM. CDR3 sequence: CASSLEGILNTEAFF. The DNA of the CDR3 is TGTGCCAGCAGTTTGGAAGGGATCCTAAACACTGAAGCTTTCTTT.

The chain uses TRBV5-4 and TRBJ2-7, with D perhaps TRBD1 (6 bases). Trimming left V 5 bases short and J 2 bases short, with 14 bases between. This CDR3 comprises 14 residues. Looked up from germline, CDR1 is SGHNT and CDR2 is YYREEE (reference sequence). CDR3 residues: CASRPDRQAYEQYF. DNA for the CDR3: TGTGCCAGCAGACCCGACCGACAGGCCTACGAGCAGTACTTC.

The V gene is TRBV7-2, the J gene TRBJ2-1, with 13 positions matching TRBD2. CDR3 length: 14 amino acids. V shed 3 bases and J 15 bases; nucleotides not matched to a gene: 8. Germline loops: CDR1 SGHTA, CDR2 FQGNSA. CDR3 sequence reads: CASSLEWTSGSLFF. The CDR3 bases are TGTGCCAGCAGCTTGGAATGGACTAGCGGGAGTTTGTTCTTC. The full variable domain, with the rest looked up from reference TRBV7-2 and TRBJ2-1, is GAGVSQSPSNKVTEKGKDVELRCDPISGHTALYWYRQSLGQGLEFLIYFQGNSAPDKSGLPSDRFSAERTGGSVSTLTIQRTQQEDSAVYLCASSLEWTSGSLFFGPGTRLTVL.

The CDR3 region has the DNA TGTGCCAGTAGTCCCCGGGACAGGGTGGAAGTAAGCAATCAGCCCCAGCATTTT. This gives the protein CASSPRDRVEVSNQPQHF. This sequence joins TRBV19 and TRBJ1-5, with TRBD1 matching 9 bases. Germline lookup yields CDR1 LNHDA and CDR2 SQIVND (reference sequence). The CDR3 sequence is 18 residues long. V lost 5 bases and J lost 1; bases outside the gene matches: 12. Based on the CDR3 plus reference TRBV19 and TRBJ1-5, the full variable domain is DGGITQSPKYLFRKEGQNVTLSCEQNLNHDAMYWYRQDPGQGLRLIYYSQIVNDFQKGDIAEGYSVSREKKESFPLTVTSAQKNPTAFYLCASSPRDRVEVSNQPQHFGDGTRLSIL.

The genes are TRBV2 and TRBJ2-1; 10 nucleotides agree with TRBD2. In germline, CDR1 is SNHLY, CDR2 FYNNEI. The CDR3 runs to 16 residues. The V segment lost 5 bases and the J segment 3 bases; nucleotides outside the gene matches: 7. CDR3 region: CASSPRLAGYYNEQFF. Here the CDR3 DNA reads TGTGCCAGCAGTCCTCGACTAGCGGGTTACTACAATGAGCAGTTCTTC.

The rearrangement links TRBV29-1 to TRBJ1-1, with 7 bases aligning to TRBD1. Germline V gene lookup returns CDR1 SQVTM and CDR2 ANQGSEA. J gave up 6 bases and V 7 bases, and 11 bases lay outside the gene matches. The CDR3 has 13 amino acids. The CDR3: CSAQGEGRAEAFF. The CDR3 DNA reads as TGCAGCGCCCAGGGGGAAGGCAGGGCTGAAGCTTTCTTT.

This clone was seen a few times. The chain recombines TRBV5-1 with TRBJ1-3, with D possibly being TRBD1 (6 bases). V gave up 1 base and J gave up 4 bases, with 12 bases separating them. The germline CDR1 and CDR2 sequences are SGHRS and YFSETQ. This CDR3 has 15 residues. In DNA, the CDR3 is TGCGCCAGCAGCTTGACAGCAGGGGCAGGAAACACCATATATTTT. Protein sequence: CASSLTAGAGNTIYF.

The chain has TRBV18 and TRBJ2-5, with D possibly being TRBD1 (5 bases). Deletions cut 4 bases from V and 3 bases from J, with 12 bases between. CDR3 length: 14 amino acids. Germline CDR1 and CDR2: KGHSH and LQKENI. The CDR3 DNA sequence: TGTGCCAGCTCACAGGGGTTGGTCGAAGAGACCCAGTACTTC. Its translation: CASSQGLVEETQYF.

This clone was recorded once. The gene calls are TRBV5-1 and TRBJ1-4; the D gene is possibly TRBD1 (6 bases). The CDR3 runs 15 residues. Germline CDR1 is SGHRS and CDR2 is YFSETQ. The ends were cut back, 3 bases at V and 8 bases at J, with 17 bases in the middle. The CDR3, as DNA: TGCGCCAGCAGCTCCGGGGGCGCCGGCGGAGAAAAACTGTTTTTT. Translation: CASSSGGAGGEKLFF.

This clone has only one observation. V is TRBV10-1 and J is TRBJ2-7; 11 bases agree with TRBD1. Germline CDR1 is WNHNN and CDR2 is SYGVQD (reference sequence). CDR3 length equals 13 residues. CDR3 protein: CAKRGTGGFEQYF. In DNA, the CDR3 is TGCGCTAAGCGGGGGACAGGGGGATTCGAGCAGTACTTC.